This T cell receptor beta chain derives from a study of control samples from healthy donors and cancer patients. In its sample, this clone was seen a few times. Clones were read by immunoSEQ multiplex PCR, and TCRdb kept only the in-frame ones, dropping some. This table has around 130,000 clones, approximately 92% appearing once. Input material: blood. The receptor was isolated from a man aged 18 to 29 in good health.

CDR3: CASSSPGQGYEQYF. CDR3 DNA: TGTGCCAGCAGCTCGCCGGGACAGGGCTACGAGCAGTACTTC. The chain couples TRBV5-4 to TRBJ2-7, with 9 bases aligning to TRBD1. V trimming: 3 bases; J trimming: 3 bases; junction bases outside the gene matches: 4. CDR1 is SGHNT, CDR2 YYREEE, per germline (reference sequence). The length of the CDR3 is 14 residues. Based on the CDR3 plus reference TRBV5-4 and TRBJ2-7, the full variable domain is ETGVTQSPTHLIKTRGQQVTLRCSSQSGHNTVSWYQQALGQGPQFIFQYYREEENGRGNFPPRFSGLQFPNYSSELNVNALELDDSALYLCASSSPGQGYEQYFGPGTRLTVT.